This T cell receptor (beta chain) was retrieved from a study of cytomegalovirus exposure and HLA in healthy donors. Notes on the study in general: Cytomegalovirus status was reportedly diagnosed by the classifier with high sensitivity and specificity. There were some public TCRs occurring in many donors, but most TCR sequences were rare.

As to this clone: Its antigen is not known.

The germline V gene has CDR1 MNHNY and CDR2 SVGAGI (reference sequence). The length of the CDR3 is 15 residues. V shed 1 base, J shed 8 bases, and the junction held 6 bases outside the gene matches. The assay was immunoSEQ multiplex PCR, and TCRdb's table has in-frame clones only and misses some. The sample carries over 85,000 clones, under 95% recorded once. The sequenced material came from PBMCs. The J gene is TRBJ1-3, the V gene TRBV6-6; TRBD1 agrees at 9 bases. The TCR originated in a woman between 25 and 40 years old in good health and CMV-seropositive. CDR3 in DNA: TGTGCCAGCAGTTACTTACAGGGGGCAATGGACACCATATATTTT. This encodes CASSYLQGAMDTIYF.